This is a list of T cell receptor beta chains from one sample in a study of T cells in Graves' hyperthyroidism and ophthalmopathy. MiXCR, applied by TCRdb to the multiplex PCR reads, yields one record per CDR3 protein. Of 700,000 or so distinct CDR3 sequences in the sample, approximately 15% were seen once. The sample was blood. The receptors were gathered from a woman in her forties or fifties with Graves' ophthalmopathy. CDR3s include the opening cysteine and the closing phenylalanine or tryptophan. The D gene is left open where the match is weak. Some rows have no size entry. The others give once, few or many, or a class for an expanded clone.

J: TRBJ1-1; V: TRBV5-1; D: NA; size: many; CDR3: CASSRTRDRGGTEAFF; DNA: TGCGCCAGCAGCAGGACCCGGGACCGAGGGGGCACTGAAGCTTTCTTT
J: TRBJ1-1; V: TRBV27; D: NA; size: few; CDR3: CASSFELRGANTEAFF; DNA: TGTGCCAGCAGTTTTGAGCTTCGGGGGGCGAACACTGAAGCTTTCTTT
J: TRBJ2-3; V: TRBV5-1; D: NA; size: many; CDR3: CASSLEFSTQYF; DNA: TGCGCCAGCAGCTTGGAGTTTAGTACGCAGTATTTT
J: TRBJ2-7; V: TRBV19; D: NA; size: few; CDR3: CASSRRAGLSYEQYF; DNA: TGTGCCAGTAGCCGACGGGCAGGTCTTTCCTACGAGCAGTACTTC
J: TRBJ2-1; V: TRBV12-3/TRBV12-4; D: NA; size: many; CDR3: CASSALKRTSSYNEQFF; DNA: TGTGCCAGCAGTGCATTGAAGCGGACCAGCTCCTACAATGAGCAGTTCTTC
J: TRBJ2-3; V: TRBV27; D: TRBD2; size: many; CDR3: CASRLLGLASSSTDTQYF; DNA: TGTGCCAGCAGGCTTCTCGGACTAGCGTCATCTAGCACAGATACGCAGTATTTT
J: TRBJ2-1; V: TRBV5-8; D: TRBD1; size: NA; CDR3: CASSKGTGGLNEQFF; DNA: TGTGCCAGCAGCAAAGGGACAGGGGGGTTGAATGAGCAGTTCTTC
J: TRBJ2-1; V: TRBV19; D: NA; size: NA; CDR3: CASSSLAPEQFF; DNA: TGTGCCAGTAGTTCCCTAGCGCCTGAGCAGTTCTTC
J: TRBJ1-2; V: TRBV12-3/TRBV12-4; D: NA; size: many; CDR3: CASSLLSDANYGYTF; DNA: TGTGCCAGCAGTTTATTGTCCGATGCTAACTATGGCTACACCTTC
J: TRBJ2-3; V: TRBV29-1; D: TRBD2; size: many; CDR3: CSVAVSGRTDTQYF; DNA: TGCAGCGTTGCCGTTAGCGGGAGAACAGATACGCAGTATTTT
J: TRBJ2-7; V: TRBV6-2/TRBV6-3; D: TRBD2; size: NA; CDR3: CASSTTSGSSGYGHQDYEQYF; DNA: TGTGCCAGCAGCACGACTAGCGGCTCTAGCGGATACGGACATCAGGACTACGAGCAGTACTTC
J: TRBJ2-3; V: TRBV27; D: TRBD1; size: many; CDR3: CASSAQGAVGTDTQYF; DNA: TGTGCCAGCAGTGCCCAGGGGGCGGTCGGCACAGATACGCAGTATTTT
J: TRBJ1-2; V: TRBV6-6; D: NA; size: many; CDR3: CASSYPTQGSLGYTF; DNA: TGTGCCAGCAGTTACCCTACGCAAGGGTCCCTTGGCTACACCTTC
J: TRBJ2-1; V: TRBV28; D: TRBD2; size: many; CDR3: CASSIGTSGSSEQFF; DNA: TGTGCCAGCAGTATCGGGACTAGCGGGAGTAGTGAGCAGTTCTTC
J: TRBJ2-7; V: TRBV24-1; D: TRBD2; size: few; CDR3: CATSPTTSGRETYEQYF; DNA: TGTGCCACCAGTCCCACGACTAGCGGGAGAGAGACCTACGAGCAGTACTTC
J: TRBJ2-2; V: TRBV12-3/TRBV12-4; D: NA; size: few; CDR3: CASTPTPSPNTGELFF; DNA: TGTGCCAGCACCCCCACCCCTAGCCCGAACACCGGGGAGCTGTTTTTT
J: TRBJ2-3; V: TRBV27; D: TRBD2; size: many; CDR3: CASRLTSGATQYF; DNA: TGTGCCAGCAGGCTGACTAGCGGAGCTACGCAGTATTTT
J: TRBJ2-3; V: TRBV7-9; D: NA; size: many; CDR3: CASSRMFRTQRTDTQYF; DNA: TGTGCCAGCAGCCGCATGTTCCGGACACAACGCACAGATACGCAGTATTTT
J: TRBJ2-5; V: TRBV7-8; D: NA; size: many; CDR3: CASSLYLAQETQYF; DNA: TGTGCCAGCAGCTTATATCTAGCACAAGAGACCCAGTACTTC
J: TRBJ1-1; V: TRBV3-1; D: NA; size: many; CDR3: CASSQPQWGIPTEAFF; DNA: TGTGCCAGCAGCCAACCTCAGTGGGGAATTCCCACTGAAGCTTTCTTT
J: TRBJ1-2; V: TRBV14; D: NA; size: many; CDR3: CASSQGAGSLYGYTF; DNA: TGTGCCAGCAGCCAAGGGGCAGGGAGCCTCTATGGCTACACCTTC
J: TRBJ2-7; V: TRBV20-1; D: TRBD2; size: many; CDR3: CSAHLAGESYEQYF; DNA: TGCAGTGCTCATCTAGCGGGAGAGAGTTACGAGCAGTACTTC
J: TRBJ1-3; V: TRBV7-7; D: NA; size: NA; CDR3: CASSTGLGNTIYF; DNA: TGTGCTAGCAGCACAGGGCTTGGAAACACCATATATTTT
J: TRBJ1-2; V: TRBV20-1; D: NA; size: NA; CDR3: CSASPSGRGYGYTF; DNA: TGCAGTGCTAGCCCTAGCGGGAGGGGATATGGCTACACCTTC
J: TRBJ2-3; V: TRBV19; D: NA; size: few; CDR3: CASSRKGRMDTQYF; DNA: TGTGCCAGTAGTCGAAAGGGGAGGATGGATACGCAGTATTTT
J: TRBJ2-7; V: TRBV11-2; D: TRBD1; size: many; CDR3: CASKLQFGTDSYEQYF; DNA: TGTGCCAGCAAACTACAATTTGGGACAGACTCCTACGAGCAGTACTTC
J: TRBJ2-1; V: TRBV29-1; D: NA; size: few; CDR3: CSVEARNDEQFF; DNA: TGCAGCGTTGAGGCCCGGAACGATGAGCAGTTCTTC
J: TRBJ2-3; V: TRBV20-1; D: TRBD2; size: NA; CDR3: CSARDLGLAGGSSTDTQYF; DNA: TGCAGTGCTAGAGATCTAGGACTAGCGGGAGGAAGTAGCACAGATACGCAGTATTTT
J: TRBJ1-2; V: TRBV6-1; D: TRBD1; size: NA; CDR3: CASSKETDRNYGYTF; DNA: TGTGCCAGCAGTAAGGAAACGGACAGGAACTATGGCTACACCTTC
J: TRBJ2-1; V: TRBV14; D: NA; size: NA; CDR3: CASSQAGSGAVFF; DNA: TGTGCCAGCAGCCAAGCGGGTTCGGGGGCTGTGTTCTTC
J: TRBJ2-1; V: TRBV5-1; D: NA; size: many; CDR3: CASSLSRQYNEQFF; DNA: TGCGCCAGCAGCTTGAGTCGACAGTACAATGAGCAGTTCTTC
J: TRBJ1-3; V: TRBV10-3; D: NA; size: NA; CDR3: CAIRKEGISSGNTIYF; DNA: TGTGCCATCAGGAAGGAAGGGATTAGCTCTGGAAACACCATATATTTT
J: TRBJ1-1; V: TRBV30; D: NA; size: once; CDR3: CAWSVRIGMNTEAFF; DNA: TGTGCCTGGAGTGTACGGATAGGGATGAACACTGAAGCTTTCTTT
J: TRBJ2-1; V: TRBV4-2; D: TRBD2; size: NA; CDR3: CASSQAPAGVYNEQFF; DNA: TGTGCCAGCAGCCAAGCCCCAGCGGGAGTCTACAATGAGCAGTTCTTC
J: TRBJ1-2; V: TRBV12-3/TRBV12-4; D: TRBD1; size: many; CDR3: CASTLGQGLGYTF; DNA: TGTGCCAGCACCCTGGGACAGGGTTTGGGCTACACCTTC
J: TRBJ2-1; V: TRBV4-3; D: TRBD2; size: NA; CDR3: CASSQDYLREGGNEQFF; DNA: TGCGCCAGCAGCCAAGATTACCTGCGGGAGGGCGGGAATGAGCAGTTCTTC
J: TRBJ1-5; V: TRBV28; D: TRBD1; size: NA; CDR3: CASSPSGTGLQGNQPQHF; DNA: TGTGCCAGCAGTCCTTCCGGGACAGGGTTGCAAGGCAATCAGCCCCAGCATTTT
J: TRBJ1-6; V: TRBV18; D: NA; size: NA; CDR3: CASSPPLGGNSPLHF; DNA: TGTGCCAGCTCACCCCCACTGGGAGGGAATTCACCCCTCCACTTT
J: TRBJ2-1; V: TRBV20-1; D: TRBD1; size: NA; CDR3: CSAWRTGDGNEQFF; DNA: TGCAGTGCTTGGAGGACAGGGGATGGCAATGAGCAGTTCTTC
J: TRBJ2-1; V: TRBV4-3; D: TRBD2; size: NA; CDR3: CASSQGPATSGRNEQFF; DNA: TGCGCCAGCAGCCAAGGCCCGGCGACTAGCGGGAGGAATGAGCAGTTCTTC
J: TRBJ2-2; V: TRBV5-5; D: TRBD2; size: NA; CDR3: CASSLLSGIAGELFF; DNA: TGTGCCAGCAGCTTGCTTAGCGGGATCGCCGGGGAGCTGTTTTTT
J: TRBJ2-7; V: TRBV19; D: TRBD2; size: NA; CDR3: CASSIGGSLTYEQYF; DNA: TGTGCCAGTAGTATCGGCGGGAGTCTCACCTACGAGCAGTACTTC
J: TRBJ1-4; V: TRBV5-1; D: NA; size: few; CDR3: CASSRDGGDEKLFF; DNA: TGCGCCAGCAGCCGGGACGGAGGGGATGAAAAACTGTTTTTT
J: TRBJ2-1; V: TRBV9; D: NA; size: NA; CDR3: CASAGSEQFF; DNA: TGTGCCAGCGCGGGTAGTGAGCAGTTCTTC
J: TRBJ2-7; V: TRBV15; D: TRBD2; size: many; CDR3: CATSRDKGSGTYEQYF; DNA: TGTGCCACCAGCAGAGATAAAGGTAGCGGGACTTACGAGCAGTACTTC
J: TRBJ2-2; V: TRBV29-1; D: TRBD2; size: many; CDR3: CSVEGGRNTGELFF; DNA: TGCAGCGTTGAAGGCGGGAGAAACACCGGGGAGCTGTTTTTT
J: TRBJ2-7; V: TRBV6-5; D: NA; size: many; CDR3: CASSYFGAPGYEQYF; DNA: TGTGCCAGCAGTTACTTCGGGGCCCCGGGGTACGAGCAGTACTTC
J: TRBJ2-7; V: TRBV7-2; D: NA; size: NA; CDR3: CLSSSGRGGYEQYF; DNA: TGTCTCAGCAGCAGCGGCAGGGGCGGCTACGAGCAGTACTTC
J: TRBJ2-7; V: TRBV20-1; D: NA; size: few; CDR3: CSASRAPSSYEQYF; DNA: TGCAGTGCCAGCCGGGCGCCAAGCTCCTACGAGCAGTACTTC
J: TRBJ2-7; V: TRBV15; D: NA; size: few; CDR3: CATSRDRKGDGYEQYF; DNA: TGTGCCACCAGCAGAGATAGGAAGGGAGACGGCTACGAGCAGTACTTC
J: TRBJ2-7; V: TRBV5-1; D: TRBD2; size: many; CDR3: CASGLTSGKGEQYF; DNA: TGCGCCAGCGGGTTGACTAGCGGGAAGGGCGAGCAGTACTTC
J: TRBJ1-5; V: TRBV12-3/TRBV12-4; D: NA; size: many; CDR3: CASSFYINQPQHF; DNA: TGTGCCAGCAGTTTCTATATCAATCAGCCCCAGCATTTT
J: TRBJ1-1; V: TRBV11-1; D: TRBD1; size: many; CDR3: CASSVTGVTYTEAFF; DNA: TGTGCCAGCAGCGTTACAGGGGTCACCTACACTGAAGCTTTCTTT